The rows below give T cell receptor beta chains drawn from one sample of a study of CD8 T cells in Susac syndrome. TCRdb itself ran the immunoSEQ multiplex PCR reads through MiXCR, one entry per CDR3 protein. The table includes tens of thousands of distinct CDR3 sequences, 94% detected once. Material: CD8+ T cells from PBMCs. The receptors come from a human donor in good health. CDR3s include the opening cysteine and the closing phenylalanine or tryptophan.

CDR3,V,J
CATSRDRNSNQPQHF,TRBV15,TRBJ1-5
CASSENPQRFADTQYF,TRBV25-1,TRBJ2-3
CASSYPPSSYNEQFF,TRBV6-2/TRBV6-3,TRBJ2-1
CSARDGGRSYEQYF,TRBV20-1,TRBJ2-7
CASTRAGGYTEAFF,TRBV5-1,TRBJ1-1
CASSLARQETQYF,TRBV7-7,TRBJ2-5
CASSPSGLRNNEQFF,TRBV11-2,TRBJ2-1
CATSSPGTYSYNEQFF,TRBV15,TRBJ2-1
CASSINYGGTYNEQFF,TRBV6-1,TRBJ2-1
CASLLRDRTNYGYTF,TRBV12-3/TRBV12-4,TRBJ1-2
CASRGSSSRGVSYNEQFF,TRBV5-1,TRBJ2-1
CASSLIYSPETYEQYF,TRBV12-3/TRBV12-4,TRBJ2-7
CASSSRSVNEQYF,TRBV6-5,TRBJ2-7
CASSLPGQPNYGYTF,TRBV7-9,TRBJ1-2
CSARDTESVQETQYF,TRBV20-1,TRBJ2-5
CASSVEAGATGELFF,TRBV9,TRBJ2-2
CASSWRLAGEDEQFF,TRBV5-1,TRBJ2-1
CSPHRLNTEAFF,TRBV29-1,TRBJ1-1
CASSMFLNANYGYTF,TRBV19,TRBJ1-2
CASSQNPGTSETQYF,TRBV4-2,TRBJ2-5
CSAKAGGPGNEQFF,TRBV20-1,TRBJ2-1
CASARQGTYEQYF,TRBV11-2,TRBJ2-7
CASSLLLEGNDEQFF,TRBV11-2,TRBJ2-1
CSVEIGRGNQPQFF,TRBV29-1,TRBJ1-5
CAISRQGNTEAFF,TRBV10-3,TRBJ1-1
CASSLRNEQFF,TRBV5-4,TRBJ2-1